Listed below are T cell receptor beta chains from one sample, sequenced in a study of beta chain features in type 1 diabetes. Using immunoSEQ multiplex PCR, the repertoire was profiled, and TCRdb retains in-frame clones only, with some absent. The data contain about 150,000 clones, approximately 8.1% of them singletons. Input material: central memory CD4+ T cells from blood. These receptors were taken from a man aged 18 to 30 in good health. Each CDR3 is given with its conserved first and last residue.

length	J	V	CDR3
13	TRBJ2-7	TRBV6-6	CASRFPGAYEQYF
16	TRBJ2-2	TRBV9	CASGTRLAAGTGELFF
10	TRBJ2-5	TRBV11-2	CASSSGTQYF
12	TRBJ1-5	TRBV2	CASSRTGGAQHF
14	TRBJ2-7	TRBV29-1	CSGLLAVGSYEQYF
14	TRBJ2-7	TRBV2	CASKEREVSYEQYF
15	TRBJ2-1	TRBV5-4	CASSLEVAGGNEQFF
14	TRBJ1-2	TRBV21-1	CASSKQFSNYGYTF
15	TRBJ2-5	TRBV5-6	CASSLLTSDQETQYF
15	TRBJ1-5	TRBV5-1	CASSLDGGGGQPQHF
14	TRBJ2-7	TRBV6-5	CASSRSTGSYEQYF
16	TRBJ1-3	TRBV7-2	CASSLVGGRSGNTIYF
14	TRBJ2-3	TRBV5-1	CASSLFVSTDTQYF
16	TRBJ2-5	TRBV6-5	CASSLGLAGGVETQYF
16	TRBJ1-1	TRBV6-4	CASRVQGPRRNTEAFF
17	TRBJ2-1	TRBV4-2	CASSQDPLAVAYNEQFF
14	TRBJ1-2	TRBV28	CASSFSPVNYGYTF
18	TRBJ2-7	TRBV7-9	CASSLYNRAQGASYEQYF
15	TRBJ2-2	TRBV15	CATTPGQRNTGELFF
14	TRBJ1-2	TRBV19	CASSVGSGGYGYTF
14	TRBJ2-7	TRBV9	CASSSQASGREQYF
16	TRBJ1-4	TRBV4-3	CASSQDWAAASEKLFF
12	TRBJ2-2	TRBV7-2	CASSGANGELFF
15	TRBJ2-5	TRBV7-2	CASSPWTGGGETQYF
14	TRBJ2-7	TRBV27	CASSRQGSSYEQYF
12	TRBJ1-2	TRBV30	CAWRAPGGGYTF
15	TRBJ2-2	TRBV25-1	CASSSEQSNTGELFF
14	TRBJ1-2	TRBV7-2	CASSAAGWAYGYTF
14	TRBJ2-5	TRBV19	CASGLAGVGETQYF
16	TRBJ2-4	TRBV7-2	CASSLQAQREVDIQYF
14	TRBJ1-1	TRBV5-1	CASSLAGQGDEAFF
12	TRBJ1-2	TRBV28	CASTGQGSGYTF
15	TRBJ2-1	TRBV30	CAWRGLGQANNEQFF
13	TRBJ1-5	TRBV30	CACAASSNQPQHF
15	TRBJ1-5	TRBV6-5	CASNPRQGYNQPQHF
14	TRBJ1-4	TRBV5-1	CASSGGQGDEKLFF
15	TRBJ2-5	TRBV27	CASSLSGGAVETQYF
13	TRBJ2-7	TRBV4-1	CASSLRDSYEQYF
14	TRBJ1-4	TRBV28	CASRPDRVAEKLFF
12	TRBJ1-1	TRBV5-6	CASSSRGTEAFF
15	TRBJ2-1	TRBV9	CASSVSLGGGREQFF